These 11 T cell receptor beta chains came from one sample sequenced in a study of identical twins. TCRdb reprocessed the 5' RACE reads with MiXCR, giving one entry per CDR3 protein. The data show 150,000 or so distinct CDR3 sequences, roughly 3.5% seen once. The sample consisted of memory T cells sorted from blood. Every receptor here comes from a man in his late teens or twenties in good health.

This clonotype was found many times. CDR3 coding DNA: TGTGCCAGCGACGCAGGGTCAACTAATGAAAAACTGTTTTTT. It codes for CASDAGSTNEKLFF. V is TRBV7-9 and J is TRBJ1-4; perhaps TRBD1 as D (5 bases). Germline V gives CDR1 SEHNR, CDR2 FQNEAQ (reference sequence). CDR3 length: 14 amino acids. The V and J ends lost 8 bases and 0 bases respectively, with 10 bases between them.

This clonotype was detected many times. The CDR3 nucleotides are TGTGCCTGGAGCGGAGCGGGGCTTGAGCAGTTCTTC. This encodes CAWSGAGLEQFF. The chain couples TRBV30 to TRBJ2-1; 7 bases map to TRBD2. CDR1 and CDR2 (germline): GTSNPN, SVGIG (reference sequence). The trim removed 3 bases at V and 9 bases at J, leaving 5 bases unmatched. The CDR3 is made up of 12 amino acids.

This clonotype occurred many times. The genes are TRBV6-2 or TRBV6-3 and TRBJ2-4, with D possibly matching TRBD1 (6 bases). This CDR3 region has 15 residues. The V gene's germline CDR1 is MNHEY and CDR2 SVGEGT. Trimming removed 7 bases at V and 3 bases at J, with 16 bases between. The CDR3 bases are TGTGCCAGCAATACTGGGGGCCTCGACAAAAACATTCAGTACTTC. This encodes CASNTGGLDKNIQYF.

This clonotype was seen ten or more times. The rearrangement links TRBV12-3 or TRBV12-4 to TRBJ1-1, with a weak D call TRBD1 (5 bases). Trimming stripped 2 bases from V and 1 base from J, with 11 bases between. The CDR3 runs to 15 residues. The CDR3 here is CASSLLAGTNTEAFF. Written as DNA, the CDR3 is TGTGCCAGCAGTTTACTCGCAGGGACGAACACTGAAGCTTTCTTT.

In this sample, this clonotype turned up many times. This chain uses TRBV4-3 with TRBJ2-1; 9 positions match TRBD1. The junction had 10 bases not matched to a gene; V was cut back by 4 bases and J by 6 bases. The CDR3 extends over 16 amino acids. The germline gives CDR1 LGHNA, CDR2 YSLEER. The CDR3 reads CASSLSLPTGGNEQFF. For the CDR3, the DNA is TGCGCCAGCAGCCTTTCCCTACCGACAGGGGGCAATGAGCAGTTCTTC.

This clonotype was observed many times. This rearrangement joins TRBV30 to TRBJ2-3; D is tentatively TRBD1 or TRBD2 (5 bases each). CDR1 and CDR2 (germline): GTSNPN, SVGIG (reference sequence). V lost 3 bases and J 9 bases, leaving 10 bases between the germline ends. CDR3 size: 11 residues. CDR3 in DNA: TGTGCCTGGAGGAGTGGGGGAACGCAGTATTTT. Residues: CAWRSGGTQYF.

This clonotype has only a few counts. A read error may explain this, as a much larger clone is one base away. The chain has TRBV27 and TRBJ1-1; D is uncertain. The CDR3 is 11 amino acids. Germline CDR1 is MNHEY and CDR2 is SMNVEV (reference sequence). V lost 6 bases and J lost 1, with 3 bases in between. The CDR3 protein is CASRGNTEAFF. CDR3 sequence (DNA): TGTGCCAGCAGGGGGAACACTGAAGCTTTCTTT.

This clonotype was detected many times. This chain joins TRBV19 and TRBJ2-5; 9 positions match TRBD2. The germline gives CDR1 LNHDA, CDR2 SQIVND (reference sequence). The ends lost 8 bases at V and 5 bases at J; junction bases unmatched: 6. The CDR3 runs to 13 residues. The CDR3 bases are TGTGCCAGTTCCGCGGGAGGGGGGGAGACCCAGTACTTC. It is translated as CASSAGGGETQYF.

This clonotype was seen many times. The V call is TRBV3-1, the J call TRBJ2-5; 8 nucleotides align to TRBD2. Germline CDR1 reads LGHDT; CDR2 reads YNNKEL (reference sequence). CDR3 length: 13 residues. Trimming removed 4 bases from V and 4 bases from J; junction bases left unmatched: 2. CDR3 sequence: CASSRAGGETQYF. In DNA form, the CDR3 reads TGTGCCAGCAGCCGTGCGGGAGGAGAGACCCAGTACTTC.

This clonotype was counted many times. The V call is TRBV9, the J call TRBJ2-5; TRBD2 matches 7 bases. J was trimmed by 3 bases and V by 4 bases; bases with no gene match: 6. Germline CDR1 reads SGDLS; CDR2 reads YYNGEE. The CDR3 runs 14 residues. The CDR3 DNA is TGTGCCAGCAGCCTGGGGACTACAAAAGAGACCCAGTACTTC. Translated: CASSLGTTKETQYF.

This clonotype was seen repeatedly, ten times or more. The chain recombines TRBV9 with TRBJ2-1, with 10 bases aligning to TRBD1. Germline assignment: CDR1 SGDLS and CDR2 YYNGEE. The CDR3 consists of 14 residues. V was pared by 7 bases and J by 3 bases, with 4 bases of the junction left unmatched. This chain's CDR3 is CASSGTGVYNEQFF. Written as DNA, the CDR3 is TGTGCCAGCTCTGGGACAGGGGTCTACAATGAGCAGTTCTTC.